This T cell receptor beta chain was captured in a study of blood T cell repertoires in COVID-19. For the study at large: Samples came from the United States, Italy and Spain, spanning acute and convalescent COVID-19. T cells, B-cell-depleted T cells, or PBMCs supplied cDNA or gDNA.

In the original workflow: Reference gene primer amplification gave nucleated cell count estimates. Profiling relied on immunoSEQ multiplex PCR, and the TCRdb table lists in-frame clones only, not all of them. The DNA was the basis for D and trimming; V, J and clone size are from that table. This table has roughly 120,000 clones, around 90% appearing once. Per germline, CDR1 SGHNT and CDR2 YENEEA. With 5 bases clipped from V and 4 bases from J, the junction kept 4 bases outside the gene matches. The CDR3 loop spans 14 amino acids. Enrollment of patients from Seattle took place during active infection, with longitudinal follow-up.

The receptor was isolated from a man in his 60s with COVID-19, enrolled during active disease. Sequenced input: peripheral blood. The V call is TRBV11-3, the J call TRBJ2-2; 7 bases agree with TRBD1. The CDR3 loop is CASSNRGTTGELFF. The DNA for the CDR3 is TGTGCCAGCAGCAACAGGGGAACCACCGGGGAGCTGTTTTTT.